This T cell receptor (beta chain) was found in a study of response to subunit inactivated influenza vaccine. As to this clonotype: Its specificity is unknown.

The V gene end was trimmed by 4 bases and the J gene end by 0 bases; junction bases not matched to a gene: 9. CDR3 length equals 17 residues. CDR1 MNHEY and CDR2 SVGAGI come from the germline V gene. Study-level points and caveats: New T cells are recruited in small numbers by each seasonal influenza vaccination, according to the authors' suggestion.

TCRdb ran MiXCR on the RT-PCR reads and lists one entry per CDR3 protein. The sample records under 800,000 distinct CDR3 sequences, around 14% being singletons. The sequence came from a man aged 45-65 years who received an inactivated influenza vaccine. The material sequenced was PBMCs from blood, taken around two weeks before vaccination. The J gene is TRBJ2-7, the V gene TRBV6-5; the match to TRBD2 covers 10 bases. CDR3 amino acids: CASSLARTSGISYEQYF. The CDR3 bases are TGTGCCAGCAGTTTAGCTCGGACTAGCGGCATCTCCTACGAGCAGTACTTC.